Below are 3 T cell receptor beta chains sequenced from a single sample in a study of shared clonotypes between healthy human individuals. Measured with immunoSEQ multiplex PCR; TCRdb has only the in-frame clones, and not every one. The data hold approximately 95,000 clones, with roughly two thirds observed a single time. The material sequenced was memory CD8+ T cells sorted from blood. Subset indicated: CD45RO+ cells pooled with CCR7-negative TemRA cells. The receptors originated from a man under 40 in good health.

Points on this clone: Mismatch with germline at one junction end may stem from a read error. CDR3 DNA sequence: TGTGCTAGCAGCAAACAGGGGATTGGTGTTAATGAGCAGTTCTTC. Amino acid sequence: CASSKQGIGVNEQFF. The chain combines TRBV7-7 with TRBJ2-1, with 7 bases fitting TRBD1. Germline CDR1 SSHAT, CDR2 FNYEAQ (reference sequence). CDR3 size: 15 residues.

The gene calls are TRBV4-3 and TRBJ1-4; D is undetermined. Germline CDR1 and CDR2: LGHNA and YSLEER. The CDR3 has 12 amino acids. V was cut by 2 bases and J by 7 bases, with 5 bases left in between. The CDR3 reads CASSQLGEKLFF. The CDR3 DNA reads as TGCGCCAGCAGCCAACTAGGTGAAAAACTGTTTTTT.

The chain recombines TRBV2 with TRBJ2-7; D is unresolved. The germline V gene encodes CDR1 SNHLY and CDR2 FYNNEI. The CDR3 consists of 12 residues. The ends were cut back, 4 bases at V and 5 bases at J, with 9 bases in the middle. CDR3 in amino acids: CASSGRRNEQYF. In DNA, the CDR3 is TGTGCCAGCAGTGGACGGCGGAACGAGCAGTACTTC.